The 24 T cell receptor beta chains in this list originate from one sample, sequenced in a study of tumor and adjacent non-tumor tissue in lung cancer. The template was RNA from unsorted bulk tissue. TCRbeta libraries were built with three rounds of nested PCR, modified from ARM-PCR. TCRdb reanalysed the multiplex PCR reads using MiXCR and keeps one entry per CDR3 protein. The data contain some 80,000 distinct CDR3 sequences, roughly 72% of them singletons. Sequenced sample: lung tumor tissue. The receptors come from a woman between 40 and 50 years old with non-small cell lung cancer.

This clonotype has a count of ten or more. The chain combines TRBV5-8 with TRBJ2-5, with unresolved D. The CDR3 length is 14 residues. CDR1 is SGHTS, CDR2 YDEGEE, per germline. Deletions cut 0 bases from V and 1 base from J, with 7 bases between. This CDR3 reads CASSLGVAQETQYF. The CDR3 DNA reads TGTGCCAGCAGCTTGGGAGTAGCCCAAGAGACCCAGTACTTC.

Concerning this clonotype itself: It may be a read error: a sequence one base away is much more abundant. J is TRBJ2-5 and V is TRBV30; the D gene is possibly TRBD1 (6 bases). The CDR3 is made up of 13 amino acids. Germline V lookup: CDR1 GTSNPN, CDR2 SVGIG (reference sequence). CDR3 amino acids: CAWSYGTRETQCF. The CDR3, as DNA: TGTGCCTGGAGTTACGGGACAAGGGAGACCCAGTGCTTC.

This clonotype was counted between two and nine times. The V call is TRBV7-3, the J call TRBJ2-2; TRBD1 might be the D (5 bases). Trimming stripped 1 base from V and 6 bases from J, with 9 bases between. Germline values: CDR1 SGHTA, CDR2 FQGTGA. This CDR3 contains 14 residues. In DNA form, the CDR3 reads TGTGCCAGCAGCTTAAAGGACACAGCCGGGGAGCTGTTTTTT. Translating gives CASSLKDTAGELFF.

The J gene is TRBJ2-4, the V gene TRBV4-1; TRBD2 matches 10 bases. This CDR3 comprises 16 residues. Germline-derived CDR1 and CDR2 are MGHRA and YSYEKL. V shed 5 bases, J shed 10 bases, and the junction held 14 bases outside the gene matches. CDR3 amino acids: CASSSPSGGATSIQYF. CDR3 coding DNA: TGCGCCAGCAGCTCCCCCAGCGGGGGGGCTACGTCTATTCAGTACTTC.

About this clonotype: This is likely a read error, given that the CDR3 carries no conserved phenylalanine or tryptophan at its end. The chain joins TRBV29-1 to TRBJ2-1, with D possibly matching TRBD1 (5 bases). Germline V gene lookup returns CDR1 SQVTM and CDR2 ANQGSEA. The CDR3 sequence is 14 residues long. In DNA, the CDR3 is TGCAGCGTTGCGACAGTTAGCTCCTACATTGAGCAGTTCTTA. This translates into CSVATVSSYIEQFL.

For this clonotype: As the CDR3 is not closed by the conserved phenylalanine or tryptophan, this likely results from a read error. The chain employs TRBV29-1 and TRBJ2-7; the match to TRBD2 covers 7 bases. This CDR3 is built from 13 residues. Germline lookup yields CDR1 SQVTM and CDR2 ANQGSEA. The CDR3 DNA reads TGCATCGTTGAAGATCGGGGGGTCCACGAGCAGTACTTA. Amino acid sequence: CIVEDRGVHEQYL.

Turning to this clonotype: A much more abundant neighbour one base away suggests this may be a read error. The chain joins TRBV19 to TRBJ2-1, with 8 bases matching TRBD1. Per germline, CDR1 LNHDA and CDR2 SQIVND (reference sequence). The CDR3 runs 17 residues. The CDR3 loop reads CANSSRTGPTGGNEQFF. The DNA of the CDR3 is TGTGCCAATAGTTCTCGGACAGGGCCTACCGGTGGGAATGAGCAGTTCTTC.

The CDR3 spells CASSSEQVLYEQYF. The CDR3 bases are TGCGCCAGCAGCTCGGAGCAGGTCCTCTACGAGCAGTACTTC. The chain joins TRBV5-1 to TRBJ2-7; no definite D call. Germline values: CDR1 SGHRS, CDR2 YFSETQ. V was shortened by 3 bases and J by 3 bases, with 13 bases between the two germline ends. The CDR3 length is 14 residues.

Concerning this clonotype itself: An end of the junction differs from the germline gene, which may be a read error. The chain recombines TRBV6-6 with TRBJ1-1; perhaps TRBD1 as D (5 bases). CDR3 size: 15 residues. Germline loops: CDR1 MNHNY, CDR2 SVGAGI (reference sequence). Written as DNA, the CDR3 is TGTGCCAGCAGTCGAGCGGGGGGGGGGAACACTGAGGCTTTCTTT. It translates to CASSRAGGGNTEAFF.

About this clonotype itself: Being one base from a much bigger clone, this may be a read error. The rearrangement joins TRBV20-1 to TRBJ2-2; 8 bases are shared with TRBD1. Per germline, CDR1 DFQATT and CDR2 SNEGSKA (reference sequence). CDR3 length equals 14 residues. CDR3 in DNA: TGCAGTGTTAGAAACCAGGGGGCGACCGGGGAGCTGTTTTTT. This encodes CSVRNQGATGELFF.

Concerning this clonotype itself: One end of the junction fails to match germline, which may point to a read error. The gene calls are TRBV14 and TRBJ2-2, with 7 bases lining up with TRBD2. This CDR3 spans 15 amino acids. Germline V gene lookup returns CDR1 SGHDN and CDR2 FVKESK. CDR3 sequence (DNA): TGTGCCAGCAGCCGGCAAGCGGGGCCCACCGGGGAGCTGTCTTTT. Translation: CASSRQAGPTGELSF.

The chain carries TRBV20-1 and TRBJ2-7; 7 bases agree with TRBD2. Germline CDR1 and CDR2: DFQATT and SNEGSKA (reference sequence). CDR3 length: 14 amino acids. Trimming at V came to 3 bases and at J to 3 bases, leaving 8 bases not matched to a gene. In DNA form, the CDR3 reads TGCAGTGCTAGTGCCGGGCGGGGGAACTACGAGCAGTACTTC. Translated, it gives CSASAGRGNYEQYF.

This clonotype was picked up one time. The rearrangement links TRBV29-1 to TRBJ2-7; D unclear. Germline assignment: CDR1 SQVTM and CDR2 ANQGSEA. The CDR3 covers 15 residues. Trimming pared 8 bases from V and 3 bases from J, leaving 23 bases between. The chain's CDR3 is CSSSGRSPAVYEQYF. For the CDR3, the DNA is TGCAGCTCGAGTGGGCGGAGTCCTGCCGTCTACGAGCAGTACTTC.

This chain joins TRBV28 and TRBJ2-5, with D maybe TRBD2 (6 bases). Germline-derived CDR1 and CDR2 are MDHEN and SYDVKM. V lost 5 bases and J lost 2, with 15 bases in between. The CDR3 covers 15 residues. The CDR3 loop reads CASSKLAALQETQYF. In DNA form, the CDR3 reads TGTGCCAGCAGTAAACTAGCTGCCCTTCAAGAGACCCAGTACTTC.

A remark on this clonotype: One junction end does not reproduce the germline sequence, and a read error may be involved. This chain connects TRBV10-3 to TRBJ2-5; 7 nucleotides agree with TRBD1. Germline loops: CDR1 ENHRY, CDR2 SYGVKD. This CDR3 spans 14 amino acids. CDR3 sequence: CVIMRTGEQETQYF. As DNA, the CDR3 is TGTGTCATCATGAGGACAGGTGAACAAGAGACCCAGTACTTC.

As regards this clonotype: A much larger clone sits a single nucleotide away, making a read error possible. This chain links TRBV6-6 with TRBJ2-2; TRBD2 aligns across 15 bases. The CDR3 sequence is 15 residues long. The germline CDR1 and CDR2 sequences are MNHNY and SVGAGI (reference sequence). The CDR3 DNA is TGTGCCAACAGTGGACTAGCGGGGGGGCCCGGGGAGCTGTTTTTT. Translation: CANSGLAGGPGELFF.

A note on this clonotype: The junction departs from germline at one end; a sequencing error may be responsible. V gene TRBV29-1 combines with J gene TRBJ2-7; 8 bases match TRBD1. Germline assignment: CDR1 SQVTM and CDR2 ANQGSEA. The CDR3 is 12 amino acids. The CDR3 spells CSASTGVDVQYF. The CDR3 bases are TGCAGCGCATCGACAGGGGTCGACGTGCAGTATTTC.

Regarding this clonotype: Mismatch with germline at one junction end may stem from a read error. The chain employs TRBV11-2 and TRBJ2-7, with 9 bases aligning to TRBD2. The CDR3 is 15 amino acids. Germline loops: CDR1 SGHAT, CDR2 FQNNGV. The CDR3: CASSLMETSGSEQYF. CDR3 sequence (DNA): TGTGCCAGCAGCTTAATGGAGACTAGCGGTTCCGAGCAGTATTTC. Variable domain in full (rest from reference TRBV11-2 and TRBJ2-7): EAGVAQSPRYKIIEKRQSVAFWCNPISGHATLYWYQQILGQGPKLLIQFQNNGVVDDSQLPKDRFSAERLKGVDSTLKIQPAKLEDSAVYLCASSLMETSGSEQYFGPGTRLTVT.

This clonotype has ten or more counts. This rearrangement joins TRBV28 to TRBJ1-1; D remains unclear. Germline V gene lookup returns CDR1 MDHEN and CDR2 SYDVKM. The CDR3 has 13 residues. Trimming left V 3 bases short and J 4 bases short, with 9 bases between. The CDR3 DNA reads TGTGCCAGCAGTTTGCAGCCGGGCACTGAAGCTTTCTTT. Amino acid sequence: CASSLQPGTEAFF.

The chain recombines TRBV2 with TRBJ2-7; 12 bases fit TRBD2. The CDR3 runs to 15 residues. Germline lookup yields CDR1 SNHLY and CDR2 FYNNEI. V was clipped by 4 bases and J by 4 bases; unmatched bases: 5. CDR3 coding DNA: TGTGCCAGCAGTGCCCTAGCGGGGGGGCCGTACGAGCAGTACTTC. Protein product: CASSALAGGPYEQYF.

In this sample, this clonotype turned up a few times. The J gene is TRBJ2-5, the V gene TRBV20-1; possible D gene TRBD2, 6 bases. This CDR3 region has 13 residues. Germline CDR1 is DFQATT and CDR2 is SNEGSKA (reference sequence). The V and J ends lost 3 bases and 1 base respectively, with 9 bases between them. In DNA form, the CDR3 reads TGCAGTGCTAGCGGGGACTTCCAAGAGACCCAGTACTTC. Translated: CSASGDFQETQYF.

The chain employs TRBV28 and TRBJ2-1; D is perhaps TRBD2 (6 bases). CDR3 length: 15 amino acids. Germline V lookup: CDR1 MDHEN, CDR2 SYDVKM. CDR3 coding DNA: TGTACCAACAGTTTCGGAGGGAGCTCCTACAATGAGCAGTTCTTC. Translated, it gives CTNSFGGSSYNEQFF.

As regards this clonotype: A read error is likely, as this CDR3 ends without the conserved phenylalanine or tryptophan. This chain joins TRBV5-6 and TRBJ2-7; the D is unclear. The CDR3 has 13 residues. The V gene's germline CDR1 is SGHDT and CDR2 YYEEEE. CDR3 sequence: CAGSFFGPYEQYL. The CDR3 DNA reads TGTGCCGGCAGCTTTTTTGGCCCGTACGAGCAGTACTTA.

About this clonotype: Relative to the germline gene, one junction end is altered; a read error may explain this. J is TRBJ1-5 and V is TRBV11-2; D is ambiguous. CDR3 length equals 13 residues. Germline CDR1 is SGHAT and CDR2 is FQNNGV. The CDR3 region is CDSNLLGNQPQHF. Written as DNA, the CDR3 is TGTGACAGCAACTTACTGGGGAATCAGCCCCAGCATTTT.